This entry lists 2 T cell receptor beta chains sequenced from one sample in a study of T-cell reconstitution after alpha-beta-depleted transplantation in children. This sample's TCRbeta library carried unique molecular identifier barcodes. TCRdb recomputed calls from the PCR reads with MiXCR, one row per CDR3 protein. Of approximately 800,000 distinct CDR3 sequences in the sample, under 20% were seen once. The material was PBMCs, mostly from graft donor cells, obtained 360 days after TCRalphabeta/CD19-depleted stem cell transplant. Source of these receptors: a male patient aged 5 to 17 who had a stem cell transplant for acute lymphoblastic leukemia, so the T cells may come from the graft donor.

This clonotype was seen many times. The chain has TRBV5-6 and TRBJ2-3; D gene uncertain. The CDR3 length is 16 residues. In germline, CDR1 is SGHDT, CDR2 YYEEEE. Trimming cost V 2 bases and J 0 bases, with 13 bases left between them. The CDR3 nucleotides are TGTGCCAGCAGCTTCTACTGGGCCTCTAGCACAGATACGCAGTATTTT. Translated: CASSFYWASSTDTQYF.

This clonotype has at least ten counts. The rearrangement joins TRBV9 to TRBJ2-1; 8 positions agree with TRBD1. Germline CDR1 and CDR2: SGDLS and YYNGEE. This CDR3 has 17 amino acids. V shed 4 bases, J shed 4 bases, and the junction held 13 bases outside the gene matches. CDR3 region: CASSTVTGGWPYNEQFF. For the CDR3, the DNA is TGTGCCAGCAGCACTGTTACAGGGGGGTGGCCGTACAATGAGCAGTTCTTC.